This is a list of T cell receptor beta chains from one sample in a study of shared clonotypes between healthy human individuals. Libraries were prepared by immunoSEQ multiplex PCR; TCRdb keeps only in-frame clonotypes and omits some of them. The repertoire holds over 800,000 clones, with about 92% as singletons. The sample taken for sequencing was naive CD8+ T cells sorted from blood. The receptors originated from a man aged 25-45 years in good health. Both conserved end residues are part of each CDR3. The D gene is left open where the match is weak. Not all rows give a size; the values are once, few, many and, for expanded clones, a class.

J gene,clone size,D gene,V gene,CDR3 protein,CDR3 DNA
TRBJ2-1,.,.,TRBV5-4,CASSGGTLGYNEQFF,TGTGCCAGCAGCGGCGGGACTCTTGGCTACAATGAGCAGTTCTTC
TRBJ2-7,.,TRBD2,TRBV25-1,CASSRASGSYEQYF,TGTGCCAGCAGTCGGGCTAGCGGGAGTTACGAGCAGTACTTC
TRBJ2-2,.,TRBD1,TRBV30,CAWSSGQKNTGELFF,TGTGCCTGGAGTTCGGGACAGAAGAACACCGGGGAGCTGTTTTTT
TRBJ1-2,.,.,TRBV10-3,CAISVAGGDYGYTF,TGTGCCATCAGTGTTGCGGGGGGAGACTATGGCTACACCTTC
TRBJ1-2,.,.,TRBV11-3,CASSLVGWGLRGYTF,TGTGCCAGCAGCTTAGTTGGGTGGGGGCTCAGGGGCTACACCTTC
TRBJ2-5,.,TRBD2,TRBV6-5,CASSYGSAGGETQYF,TGTGCCAGCAGTTATGGATCAGCGGGAGGAGAGACCCAGTACTTC
TRBJ2-5,.,.,TRBV28,CASRPDSQETQYF,TGTGCCAGCAGACCCGACAGCCAGGAGACCCAGTACTTC
TRBJ2-3,once,.,TRBV29-1,CSVEEGAMGTDTQYF,TGCAGCGTTGAAGAGGGGGCAATGGGCACAGATACGCAGTATTTT
TRBJ2-7,.,.,TRBV4-1,CASSQDQQVGIYEQYF,TGCGCCAGCAGCCAAGATCAACAGGTTGGAATCTACGAGCAGTACTTC
TRBJ1-5,.,.,TRBV2,CASSPDRPQHF,TGTGCCAGCAGTCCGGACAGGCCCCAGCATTTT
TRBJ1-1,.,.,TRBV10-1,CASSGGHRGTEAFF,TGCGCCAGCAGTGGGGGCCATCGGGGCACTGAAGCTTTCTTT
TRBJ2-1,.,.,TRBV28,CASSGGRSYNEQFF,TGTGCCAGCAGTGGGGGACGGTCCTACAATGAGCAGTTCTTC
TRBJ2-5,.,TRBD2,TRBV7-9,CASGGSVIEETQYF,TGTGCCAGCGGCGGGAGTGTTATAGAGGAGACCCAGTACTTC
TRBJ2-1,.,.,TRBV5-4,CASSGTHNEQFF,TGTGCCAGCAGCGGTACACACAATGAGCAGTTCTTC
TRBJ2-7,.,TRBD1,TRBV28,CASSFPQSTGGGYEQYF,TGTGCCAGCAGTTTCCCTCAGTCGACAGGGGGCGGGTACGAGCAGTACTTC
TRBJ1-1,.,.,TRBV27,CASSLSFGGSTEAFF,TGTGCCAGCAGTTTATCTTTCGGCGGGTCCACTGAAGCTTTCTTT
TRBJ2-1,.,.,TRBV12-5,CASGLRDIYNEQFF,TGTGCTAGTGGTTTGCGAGACATCTACAATGAGCAGTTCTTC
TRBJ2-3,.,TRBD2,TRBV9,CASSADPAGLYTDTQYF,TGTGCCAGCAGCGCCGACCCAGCGGGACTTTACACAGATACGCAGTATTTT